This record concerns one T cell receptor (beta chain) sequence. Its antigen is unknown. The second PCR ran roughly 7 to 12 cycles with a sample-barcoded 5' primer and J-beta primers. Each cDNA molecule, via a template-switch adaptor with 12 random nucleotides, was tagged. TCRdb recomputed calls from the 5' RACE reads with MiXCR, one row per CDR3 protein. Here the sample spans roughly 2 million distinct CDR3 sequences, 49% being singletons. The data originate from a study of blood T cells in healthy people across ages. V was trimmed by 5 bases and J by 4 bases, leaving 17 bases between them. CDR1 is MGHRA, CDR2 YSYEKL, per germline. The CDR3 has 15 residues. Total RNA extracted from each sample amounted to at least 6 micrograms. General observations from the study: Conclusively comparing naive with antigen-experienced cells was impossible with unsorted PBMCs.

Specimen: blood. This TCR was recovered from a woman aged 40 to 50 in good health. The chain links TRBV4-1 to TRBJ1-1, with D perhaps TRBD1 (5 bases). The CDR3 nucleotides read TGCGCCAGCAGCTCCTGGATCGCGGGGGGCACTGAAGCTTTCTTT. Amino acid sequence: CASSSWIAGGTEAFF.